This T cell receptor (beta chain) appears in the sequencing data of a study of T cell clonotyping in hematopoietic cell transplantation. Study-wide points: Broader posttransplant TCR repertoire diversity was predicted by graft donor and pretransplant recipient Inverse Simpson Index values.

Libraries were prepared by immunoSEQ multiplex PCR; TCRdb keeps only in-frame clonotypes and omits some of them. The table has more than 55,000 clones, roughly 94% seen once. A word on this clone: Its matching antigen is unknown.

The CDR3 extends over 15 amino acids. From germline, CDR1 is SGHAT and CDR2 FQNNGV. The V segment lost 5 bases and the J segment 3 bases; nucleotides outside the gene matches: 10. The sequenced material came from peripheral blood mononuclear cells. This TCR was recovered from a man aged 50-59 years in good health. Some clones in this sample may be carry-over from other donors' samples. The chain couples TRBV11-2 to TRBJ2-7, with TRBD1 identical over 7 bases. This CDR3 is CASSDQMTGIYEQYF. Here the CDR3 DNA reads TGTGCCAGCAGCGACCAAATGACAGGGATCTACGAGCAGTACTTC. Based on the CDR3 plus reference TRBV11-2 and TRBJ2-7, the full variable domain is EAGVAQSPRYKIIEKRQSVAFWCNPISGHATLYWYQQILGQGPKLLIQFQNNGVVDDSQLPKDRFSAERLKGVDSTLKIQPAKLEDSAVYLCASSDQMTGIYEQYFGPGTRLTVT.